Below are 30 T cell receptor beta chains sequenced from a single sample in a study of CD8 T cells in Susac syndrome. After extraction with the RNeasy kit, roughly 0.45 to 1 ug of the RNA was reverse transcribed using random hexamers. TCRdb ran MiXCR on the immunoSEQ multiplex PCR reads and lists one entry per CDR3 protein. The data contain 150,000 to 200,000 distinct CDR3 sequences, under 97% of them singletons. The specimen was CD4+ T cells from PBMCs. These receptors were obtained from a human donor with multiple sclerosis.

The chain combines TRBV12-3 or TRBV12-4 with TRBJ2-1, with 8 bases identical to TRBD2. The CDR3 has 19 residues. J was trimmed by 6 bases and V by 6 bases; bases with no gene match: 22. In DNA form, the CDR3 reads TGTGCCAGCAGCCACCGGCGGGGGCGGGGGGACTACATTGTCAATGAGCAGTTCTTC. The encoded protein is CASSHRRGRGDYIVNEQFF.

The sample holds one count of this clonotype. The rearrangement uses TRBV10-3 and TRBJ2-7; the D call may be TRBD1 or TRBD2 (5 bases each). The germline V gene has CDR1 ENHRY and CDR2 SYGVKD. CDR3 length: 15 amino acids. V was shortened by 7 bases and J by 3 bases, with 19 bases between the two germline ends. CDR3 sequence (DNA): TGTGCCATCACCAATCGGGACCCGCCCAACTACGAGCAGTACTTC. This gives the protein CAITNRDPPNYEQYF.

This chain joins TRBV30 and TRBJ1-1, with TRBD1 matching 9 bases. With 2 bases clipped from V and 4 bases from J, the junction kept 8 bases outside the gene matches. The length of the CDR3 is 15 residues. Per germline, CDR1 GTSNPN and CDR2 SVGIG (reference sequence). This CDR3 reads CAWSTQTGGSTEAFF. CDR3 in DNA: TGTGCCTGGAGTACCCAGACAGGGGGAAGCACTGAAGCTTTCTTT.

DNA of the CDR3: TGTGCCAGCAGCGGCCGGGACACGGATCCCTACGAGCAGTACTTC. Its translation is CASSGRDTDPYEQYF. The chain couples TRBV27 to TRBJ2-7, with D possibly being TRBD1 (6 bases). Germline V gene data show CDR1 as MNHEY and CDR2 as SMNVEV (reference sequence). The ends were cut back, 6 bases at V and 2 bases at J, with 17 bases in the middle. CDR3 length equals 15 residues.

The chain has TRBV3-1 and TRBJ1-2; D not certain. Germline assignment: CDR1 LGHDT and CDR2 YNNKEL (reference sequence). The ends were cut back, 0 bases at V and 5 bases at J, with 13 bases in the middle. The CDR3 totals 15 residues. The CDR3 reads CASSQEIGDGYGYTF. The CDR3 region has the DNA TGTGCCAGCAGCCAAGAAATCGGGGATGGTTATGGCTACACCTTC.

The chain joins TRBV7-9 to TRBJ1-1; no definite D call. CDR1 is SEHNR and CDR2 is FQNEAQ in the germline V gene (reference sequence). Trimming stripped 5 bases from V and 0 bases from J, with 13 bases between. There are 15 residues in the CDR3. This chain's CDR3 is CASSRGPVLNTEAFF. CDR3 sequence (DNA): TGTGCCAGCAGCCGCGGACCGGTCTTGAACACTGAAGCTTTCTTT.

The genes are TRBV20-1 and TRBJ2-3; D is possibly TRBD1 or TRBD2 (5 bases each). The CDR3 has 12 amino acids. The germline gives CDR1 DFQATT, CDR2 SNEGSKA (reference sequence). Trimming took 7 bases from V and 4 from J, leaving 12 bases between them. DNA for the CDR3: TGCAGTGGACAACTAGGGGCAGATACGCAGTATTTT. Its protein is CSGQLGADTQYF.

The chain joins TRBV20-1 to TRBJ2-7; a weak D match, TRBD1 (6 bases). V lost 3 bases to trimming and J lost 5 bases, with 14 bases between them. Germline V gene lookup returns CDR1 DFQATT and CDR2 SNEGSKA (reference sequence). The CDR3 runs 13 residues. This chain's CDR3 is CSARARGLHEQYF. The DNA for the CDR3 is TGCAGTGCTAGGGCCAGGGGTCTCCACGAGCAGTACTTC.

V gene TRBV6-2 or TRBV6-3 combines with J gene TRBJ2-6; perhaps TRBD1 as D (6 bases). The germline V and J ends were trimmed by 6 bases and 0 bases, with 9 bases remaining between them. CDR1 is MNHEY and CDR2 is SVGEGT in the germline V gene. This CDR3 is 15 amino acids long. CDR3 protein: CASRQGRSGANVLTF. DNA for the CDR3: TGTGCCAGCAGACAGGGACGCTCTGGGGCCAACGTCCTGACTTTC.

CDR3 in DNA: TGCAGCTCCACGTTCACTGAAGCTTTCTTT. This translates into CSSTFTEAFF. This sequence joins TRBV29-1 and TRBJ1-1; D gene uncertain. Germline CDR1 SQVTM, CDR2 ANQGSEA. There are 10 residues in the CDR3. Trimming took off 8 bases at V and 4 bases at J, with 8 bases between the two ends. The whole variable domain, filled in from reference TRBV29-1 and TRBJ1-1, reads SAVISQKPSRDICQRGTSLTIQCQVDSQVTMMFWYRQQPGQSLTLIATANQGSEATYESGFVIDKFPISRPNLTFSTLTVSNMSPEDSSIYLCSSTFTEAFFGQGTRLTVV.

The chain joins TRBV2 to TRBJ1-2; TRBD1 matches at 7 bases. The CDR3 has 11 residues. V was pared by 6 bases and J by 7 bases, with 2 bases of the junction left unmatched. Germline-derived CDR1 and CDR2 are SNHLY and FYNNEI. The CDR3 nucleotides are TGTGCCAGCAGCGACAGGGCTGGCTACACCTTC. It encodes CASSDRAGYTF. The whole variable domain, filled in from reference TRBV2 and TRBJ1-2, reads EPEVTQTPSHQVTQMGQEVILRCVPISNHLYFYWYRQILGQKVEFLVSFYNNEISEKSEIFDDQFSVERPDGSNFTLKIRSTKLEDSAMYFCASSDRAGYTFGSGTRLTVV.

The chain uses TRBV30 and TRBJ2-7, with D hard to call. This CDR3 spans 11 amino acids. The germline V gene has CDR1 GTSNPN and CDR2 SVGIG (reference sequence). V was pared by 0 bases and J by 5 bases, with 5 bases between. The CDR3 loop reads CAWSVSNEQYF. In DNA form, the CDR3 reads TGTGCCTGGAGTGTTAGCAACGAGCAGTACTTC.

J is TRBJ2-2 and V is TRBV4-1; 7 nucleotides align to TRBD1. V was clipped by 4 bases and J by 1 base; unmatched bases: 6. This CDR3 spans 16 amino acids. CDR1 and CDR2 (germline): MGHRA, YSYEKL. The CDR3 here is CASSRRRTGNTGELFF. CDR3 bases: TGCGCCAGCAGCCGACGAAGGACAGGGAACACCGGGGAGCTGTTTTTT.

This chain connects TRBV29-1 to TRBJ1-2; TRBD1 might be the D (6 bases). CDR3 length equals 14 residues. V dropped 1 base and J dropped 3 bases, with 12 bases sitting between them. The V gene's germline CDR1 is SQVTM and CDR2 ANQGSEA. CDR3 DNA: TGCAGCGTTGAAGGCCGAGAGGGGGACTATGGCTACACCTTC. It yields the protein CSVEGREGDYGYTF.

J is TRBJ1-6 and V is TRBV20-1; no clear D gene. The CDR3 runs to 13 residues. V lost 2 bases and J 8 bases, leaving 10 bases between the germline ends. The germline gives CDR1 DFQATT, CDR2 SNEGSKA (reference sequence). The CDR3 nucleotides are TGCAGTGCTAGAATGCAGCCGGATTCACCCCTCCACTTT. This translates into CSARMQPDSPLHF.

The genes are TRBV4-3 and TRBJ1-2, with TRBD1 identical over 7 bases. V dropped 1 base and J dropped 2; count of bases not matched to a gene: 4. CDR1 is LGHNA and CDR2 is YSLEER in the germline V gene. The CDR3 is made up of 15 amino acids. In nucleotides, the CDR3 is TGCGCCAGCAGCCAAGTTTCAGGGGGAAACTATGGCTACACCTTC. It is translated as CASSQVSGGNYGYTF.

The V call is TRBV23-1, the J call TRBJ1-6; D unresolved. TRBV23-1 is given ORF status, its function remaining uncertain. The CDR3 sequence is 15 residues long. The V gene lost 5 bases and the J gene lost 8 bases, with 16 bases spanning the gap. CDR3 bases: TGCGCCAGCAGTTACTGCCGGATTCGGGATTCACCCCTCCACTTT. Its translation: CASSYCRIRDSPLHF.

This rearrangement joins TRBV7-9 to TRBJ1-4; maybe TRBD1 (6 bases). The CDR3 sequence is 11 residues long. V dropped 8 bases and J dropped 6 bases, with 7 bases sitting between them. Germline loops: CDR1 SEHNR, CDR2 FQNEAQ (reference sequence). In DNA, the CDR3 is TGTGCCAGCTACAGGGATGAAAAACTGTTTTTT. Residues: CASYRDEKLFF.

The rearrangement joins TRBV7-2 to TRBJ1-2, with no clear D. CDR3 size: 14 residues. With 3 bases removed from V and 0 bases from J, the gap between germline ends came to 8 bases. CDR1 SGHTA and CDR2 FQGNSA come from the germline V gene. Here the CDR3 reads CASSFGRPNYGYTF. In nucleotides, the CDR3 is TGTGCCAGCAGCTTCGGACGACCTAACTATGGCTACACCTTC.

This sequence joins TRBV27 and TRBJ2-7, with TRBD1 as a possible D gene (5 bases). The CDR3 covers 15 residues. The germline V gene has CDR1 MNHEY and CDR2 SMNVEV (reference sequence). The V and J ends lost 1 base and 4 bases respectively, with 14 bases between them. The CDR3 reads CASSLFSGREYEQYF. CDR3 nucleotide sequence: TGTGCCAGCAGTTTATTTTCGGGCAGGGAATACGAGCAGTACTTC.

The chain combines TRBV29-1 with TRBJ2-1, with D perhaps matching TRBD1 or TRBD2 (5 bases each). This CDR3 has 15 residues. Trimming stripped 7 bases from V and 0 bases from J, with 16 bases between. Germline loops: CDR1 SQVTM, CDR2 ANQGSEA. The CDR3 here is CSAYRDAISYNEQFF. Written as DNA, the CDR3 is TGCAGCGCCTACCGGGACGCCATCTCCTACAATGAGCAGTTCTTC.

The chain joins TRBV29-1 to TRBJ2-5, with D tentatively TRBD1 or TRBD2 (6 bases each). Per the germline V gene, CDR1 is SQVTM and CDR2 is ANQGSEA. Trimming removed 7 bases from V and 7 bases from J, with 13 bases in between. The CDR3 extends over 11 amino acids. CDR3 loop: CSGGATGTQYF. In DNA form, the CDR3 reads TGCAGCGGGGGGGCCACAGGGACCCAGTACTTC.

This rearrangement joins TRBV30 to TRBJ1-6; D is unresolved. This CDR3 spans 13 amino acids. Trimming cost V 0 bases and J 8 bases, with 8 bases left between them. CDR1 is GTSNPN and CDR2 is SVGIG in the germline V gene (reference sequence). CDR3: CAWSVNTDSPLHF. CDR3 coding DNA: TGTGCCTGGAGTGTAAACACAGATTCACCCCTCCACTTT.

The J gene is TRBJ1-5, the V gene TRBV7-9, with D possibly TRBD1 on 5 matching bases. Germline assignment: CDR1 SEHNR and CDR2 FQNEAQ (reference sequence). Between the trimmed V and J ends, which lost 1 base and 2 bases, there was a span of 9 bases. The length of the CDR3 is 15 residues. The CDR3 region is CASSLGGNGNQPQHF. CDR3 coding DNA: TGTGCCAGCAGCTTAGGGGGGAATGGCAATCAGCCCCAGCATTTT.

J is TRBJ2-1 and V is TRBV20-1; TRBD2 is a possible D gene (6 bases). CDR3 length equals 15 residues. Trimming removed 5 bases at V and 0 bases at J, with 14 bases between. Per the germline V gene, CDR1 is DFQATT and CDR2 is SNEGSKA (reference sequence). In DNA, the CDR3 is TGCAGTGCTCGCCGGGGGACGAGCTCCTACAATGAGCAGTTCTTC. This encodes CSARRGTSSYNEQFF.

CDR3 coding DNA: TGTGCCAGCAGCCGACGCCACAATGAGCAGTTCTTC. Translating it yields CASSRRHNEQFF. The chain couples TRBV6-2 or TRBV6-3 to TRBJ2-1; D is undetermined. The germline V gene has CDR1 MNHEY and CDR2 SVGEGT. There are 12 residues in the CDR3. Trimming took 6 bases from V and 5 from J, leaving 8 bases between them.

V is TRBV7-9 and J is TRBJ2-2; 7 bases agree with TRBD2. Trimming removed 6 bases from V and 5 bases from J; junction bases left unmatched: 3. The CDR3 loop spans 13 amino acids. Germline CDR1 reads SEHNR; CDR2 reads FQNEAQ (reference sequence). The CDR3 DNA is TGTGCCAGCAGACGGGAGGTAACCGGGGAGCTGTTTTTT. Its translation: CASRREVTGELFF.

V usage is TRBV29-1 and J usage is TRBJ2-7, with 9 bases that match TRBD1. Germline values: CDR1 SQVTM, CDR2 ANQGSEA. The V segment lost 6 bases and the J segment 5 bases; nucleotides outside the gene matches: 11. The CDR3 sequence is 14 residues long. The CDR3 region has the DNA TGCAGCGTCCCCCGCGGACAGGGGAGCCACGAGCAGTACTTC. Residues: CSVPRGQGSHEQYF.

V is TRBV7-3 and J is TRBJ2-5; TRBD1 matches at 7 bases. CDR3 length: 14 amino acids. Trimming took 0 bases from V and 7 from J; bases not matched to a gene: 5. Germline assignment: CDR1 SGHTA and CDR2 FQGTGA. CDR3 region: CASSLTTGSGTQYF. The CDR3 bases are TGTGCCAGCAGCTTAACGACAGGGAGCGGGACCCAGTACTTC.

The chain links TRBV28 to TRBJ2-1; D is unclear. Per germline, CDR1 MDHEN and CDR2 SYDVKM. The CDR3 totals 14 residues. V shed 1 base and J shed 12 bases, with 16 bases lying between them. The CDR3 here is CASSLSPQRMGQFF. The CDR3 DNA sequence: TGTGCCAGCAGTTTATCTCCGCAAAGAATGGGGCAGTTCTTC.